These T cell receptor beta chains were read from a single sample in a study of T cell repertoires in cytomegalovirus infection. TCRdb re-called the reads with MiXCR, one entry per CDR3 protein. The data hold 450,000 to 650,000 distinct CDR3 sequences, with about 39% observed a single time. Antigen specificity for these receptors is unknown. The sequences come from cultured PBMCs, collected from culture after CMV antigen stimulation. The source is a human donor in good health (CMV status not recorded). Some clones in this sample may be carry-over from other donors' samples. CDR3s include the opening cysteine and the closing phenylalanine or tryptophan. The D gene is left open where the match is weak. Rows give clone size only sometimes, using once, few, many, or a class for an expanded clone.

d_call: NA
clone_size: few
v_call: TRBV7-8
j_call: TRBJ1-2
cdr3_nt: TGTGCCAGCACCCTAGGGGGGGGGGGCTACACCTTC
cdr3_aa: CASTLGGGGYTF

d_call: TRBD2
clone_size: NA
v_call: TRBV6-2/TRBV6-3
j_call: TRBJ2-6
cdr3_nt: TGTGCCAGCAGAACCGGTTGGGAGGGTACCTCTGGGGCCAACGTCCTGACTTTC
cdr3_aa: CASRTGWEGTSGANVLTF

d_call: TRBD2
clone_size: few
v_call: TRBV20-1
j_call: TRBJ2-7
cdr3_nt: TGCAGTGCTAGTGGGCCGGGACTAGCGGTGACGCCCTACGAGCAGTACTTC
cdr3_aa: CSASGPGLAVTPYEQYF

d_call: NA
clone_size: NA
v_call: TRBV6-1
j_call: TRBJ1-5
cdr3_nt: TGTGCCAGCTCCACGGCGGTGAGAGATGCCCAGCATTTT
cdr3_aa: CASSTAVRDAQHF

d_call: NA
clone_size: NA
v_call: TRBV7-2
j_call: TRBJ2-4
cdr3_nt: TGTGCCAGCAGCTTATCCTCCCAAGGGAACATTCAGTACTTC
cdr3_aa: CASSLSSQGNIQYF

d_call: NA
clone_size: NA
v_call: TRBV10-3
j_call: TRBJ2-1
cdr3_nt: TGTGCCATCAGAAACAGCGAAAGATACAATGAGCAGTTCTTC
cdr3_aa: CAIRNSERYNEQFF

d_call: TRBD2
clone_size: NA
v_call: TRBV7-8
j_call: TRBJ2-3
cdr3_nt: TGTGCCAGCAAGAGTGCAGCGGGAAGCACAGATACGCAGTATTTT
cdr3_aa: CASKSAAGSTDTQYF

d_call: NA
clone_size: NA
v_call: TRBV28
j_call: TRBJ1-2
cdr3_nt: TGTGCCAGCAGCCTTACCCCCTCCCATGGCTACACCTTC
cdr3_aa: CASSLTPSHGYTF

d_call: NA
clone_size: few
v_call: TRBV6-2/TRBV6-3
j_call: TRBJ1-5
cdr3_nt: TGTGCCAGCAGGGACGCAGCGGGGCTAGAGGGGAAGCCCCAGCATTTT
cdr3_aa: CASRDAAGLEGKPQHF

d_call: TRBD2
clone_size: NA
v_call: TRBV7-6
j_call: TRBJ2-1
cdr3_nt: TGTGCCAGCAGCCGATCGGGCGGGAGCGGAGGGCAGTTCTTC
cdr3_aa: CASSRSGGSGGQFF

d_call: NA
clone_size: few
v_call: TRBV5-6
j_call: TRBJ1-1
cdr3_nt: TGTGCCAGCAGCTTGCCTATAACTAACACTGAAGCTTTCTTT
cdr3_aa: CASSLPITNTEAFF

d_call: NA
clone_size: many
v_call: TRBV7-2
j_call: TRBJ2-5
cdr3_nt: TGTGCCAGCAGCTTAGGCCCTGGATCTCCTGGGACCCAGTACTTC
cdr3_aa: CASSLGPGSPGTQYF

d_call: TRBD1
clone_size: few
v_call: TRBV6-5
j_call: TRBJ1-1
cdr3_nt: TGTGCCAGCAGGAGGGACAGGCCGAGCACTGAAGCTTTCTTT
cdr3_aa: CASRRDRPSTEAFF

d_call: NA
clone_size: NA
v_call: TRBV7-4
j_call: TRBJ2-7
cdr3_nt: TGTGCCAGCAGCCCACCCCAGGGATTAAATATCTACGAGCAGTACTTC
cdr3_aa: CASSPPQGLNIYEQYF

d_call: NA
clone_size: NA
v_call: TRBV7-9
j_call: TRBJ1-1
cdr3_nt: TGTGCCAGCAGCTTAACCCCTGCTGCGATCAGCGGCACCGAAGCTTTCTTT
cdr3_aa: CASSLTPAAISGTEAFF

d_call: NA
clone_size: NA
v_call: TRBV7-2
j_call: TRBJ1-6
cdr3_nt: TGTGCCAGCAGCTTGTGGGGGCAATATAATTCACCCCTCCACTTT
cdr3_aa: CASSLWGQYNSPLHF

d_call: NA
clone_size: NA
v_call: TRBV12-3/TRBV12-4
j_call: TRBJ2-3
cdr3_nt: TGTGCCAGCAGTTTCTCCCCGATTATCACAGATACGCAGTATTTT
cdr3_aa: CASSFSPIITDTQYF

d_call: TRBD1
clone_size: NA
v_call: TRBV4-1
j_call: TRBJ1-1
cdr3_nt: TGCGCCAGCAGCCAAGAGGACAGGGAGATGTTGAGAGCTTTCTTT
cdr3_aa: CASSQEDREMLRAFF

d_call: NA
clone_size: NA
v_call: TRBV20-1
j_call: TRBJ2-2
cdr3_nt: TGCAGTGCTAGAGTGGACGGGAACACCGGGGAGCTGTTTTTT
cdr3_aa: CSARVDGNTGELFF

d_call: NA
clone_size: NA
v_call: TRBV2
j_call: TRBJ1-1
cdr3_nt: TGTGCCAGCAGTAATCCTGAAGCTTTCTTT
cdr3_aa: CASSNPEAFF

d_call: TRBD2
clone_size: NA
v_call: TRBV20-1
j_call: TRBJ2-1
cdr3_nt: TGCAGTGCTAGCCGGCGACTAGCGGGAGTGGGGAGGCAGTTCTTC
cdr3_aa: CSASRRLAGVGRQFF

d_call: NA
clone_size: NA
v_call: TRBV11-1
j_call: TRBJ2-3
cdr3_nt: TGTGCCAGCAGCGGCCCGGGGCGGGATACGCAGTATTTT
cdr3_aa: CASSGPGRDTQYF

d_call: NA
clone_size: NA
v_call: TRBV7-4
j_call: TRBJ2-3
cdr3_nt: TGTGCCAGCCCAGCCCCAGGGATCGCAGATACGCAGTATTTT
cdr3_aa: CASPAPGIADTQYF

d_call: NA
clone_size: NA
v_call: TRBV20-1
j_call: TRBJ2-7
cdr3_nt: TGCAGTGCTTCCGGCCTGGGGAATACCTACGAGCAGTACTTC
cdr3_aa: CSASGLGNTYEQYF

d_call: TRBD1
clone_size: NA
v_call: TRBV7-4
j_call: TRBJ1-1
cdr3_nt: TGTGCCAGCAGCCCCAGACAGGGAAATATAGCTGAAGCTTTCTTT
cdr3_aa: CASSPRQGNIAEAFF

d_call: NA
clone_size: few
v_call: TRBV7-4
j_call: TRBJ1-6
cdr3_nt: TGTGCCAGCAGCTCATGGGGGGGACAAGGGCCAACCCACTATAATTCACCCCTCCACTTT
cdr3_aa: CASSSWGGQGPTHYNSPLHF

d_call: NA
clone_size: NA
v_call: TRBV7-2
j_call: TRBJ2-1
cdr3_nt: TGTGCCAGCAGCACCTACTACAATGAGCAGTTCTTC
cdr3_aa: CASSTYYNEQFF

d_call: TRBD1
clone_size: NA
v_call: TRBV7-2
j_call: TRBJ2-2
cdr3_nt: TGTGCCGGGGGGCAGGGGGCGCGCACCGGGGAGCTGTTTTTT
cdr3_aa: CAGGQGARTGELFF

d_call: TRBD1
clone_size: few
v_call: TRBV4-1
j_call: TRBJ1-2
cdr3_nt: TGCGCCAGCAGCCCCCCGACAGGGTTCTGGGGCTACACCTTC
cdr3_aa: CASSPPTGFWGYTF

d_call: TRBD2
clone_size: few
v_call: TRBV7-8
j_call: TRBJ2-7
cdr3_nt: TGTGCCAGCAGTTGGACTAGCGGGAGCGACGAGCAGTACTTC
cdr3_aa: CASSWTSGSDEQYF

d_call: NA
clone_size: few
v_call: TRBV7-2
j_call: TRBJ1-1
cdr3_nt: TGTGCCAGCAAAAAAGATGGGAACACTGAAGCTTTCTTT
cdr3_aa: CASKKDGNTEAFF

d_call: NA
clone_size: few
v_call: TRBV12-3/TRBV12-4
j_call: TRBJ2-1
cdr3_nt: TGTGCCAGCAGTAGGGCAGGACCATCTTTCAATGAGCAGTTCTTC
cdr3_aa: CASSRAGPSFNEQFF

d_call: NA
clone_size: many
v_call: TRBV7-2
j_call: TRBJ1-5
cdr3_nt: TGTGCCAGGGGGATGGGGCCTCCCGCAATTCAGCCCCAGCATTTT
cdr3_aa: CARGMGPPAIQPQHF

d_call: NA
clone_size: NA
v_call: TRBV7-4
j_call: TRBJ1-5
cdr3_nt: TGTGCCAGCAGCTCAACCCCGGGGAACCGAGAGAGTAATCAGCCCCAGCATTTT
cdr3_aa: CASSSTPGNRESNQPQHF

d_call: NA
clone_size: many
v_call: TRBV7-2
j_call: TRBJ2-3
cdr3_nt: TGTGCCAGCAGCTTAGGTGGGGCCACAGATACGCAGTATTTT
cdr3_aa: CASSLGGATDTQYF

d_call: NA
clone_size: NA
v_call: TRBV12-5
j_call: TRBJ1-2
cdr3_nt: TGTGCTAGTGGGGACTCACAGGGAGATGGCTATGGCTACACCTTC
cdr3_aa: CASGDSQGDGYGYTF

d_call: NA
clone_size: many
v_call: TRBV7-2
j_call: TRBJ1-2
cdr3_nt: TGTGCCAGCAGCTTAGTTAGCACAGGGCCCAACTATGGCTACACCTTC
cdr3_aa: CASSLVSTGPNYGYTF

d_call: TRBD1
clone_size: few
v_call: TRBV19
j_call: TRBJ1-1
cdr3_nt: TGTGCCAGTAGTCCTGGACAGGGGAGTACTGAAGCTTTCTTT
cdr3_aa: CASSPGQGSTEAFF

d_call: NA
clone_size: NA
v_call: TRBV20-1
j_call: TRBJ2-2
cdr3_nt: TGCAGTGCACGCGTGGGGGTCACCGGGGAGCTGTTTTTT
cdr3_aa: CSARVGVTGELFF

d_call: NA
clone_size: few
v_call: TRBV7-6
j_call: TRBJ2-3
cdr3_nt: TGTGCCAGCAGCTTAGGGTTGAGGTGGTCAGATACGCAGTATTTT
cdr3_aa: CASSLGLRWSDTQYF

d_call: NA
clone_size: NA
v_call: TRBV24-1
j_call: TRBJ1-1
cdr3_nt: TGTGCCACCAGTGATTCATCGGTGCCTTCGGGGGGCACTGAAGCTTTCTTT
cdr3_aa: CATSDSSVPSGGTEAFF